The T cell receptor (beta chain) described here comes from a study of OX40 agonist ivuxolimab in advanced cancers. Study context: Intravenous ivuxolimab was administered to patients every 2 weeks at 0.01 to 10 mg/kg. Aged roughly 23 to 80 with a mean of 60 years, they were less than 90% male. Study outcomes and limitations: Clonal expansion from baseline to week 6 occurred in both CD4+ and CD8+ T cells. Normalized T-cell clonal expansion was also low in a subset of nonresponders.

Germline values: CDR1 SGHTS, CDR2 YDEGEE. The V and J ends lost 4 bases and 3 bases, in that order; junction bases with no gene match: 10. The CDR3 is made up of 15 amino acids. Only in-frame clones appear in the TCRdb table, and some are missing; sequencing was by immunoSEQ multiplex PCR. The sample lists about 75,000 clones, about 88% occurring once. To note about this clone: Antigen unknown.

The chain links TRBV5-8 to TRBJ2-7; 7 positions match TRBD1. This sample comprised CD4+ or CD8+ T cells sorted from blood, obtained in a trial of the OX40 agonist ivuxolimab. This clonotype originated in an adult with an advanced solid tumor such as melanoma, head and neck, liver or kidney cancer. In DNA, the CDR3 is TGTGCCAGCAGCCCGAGGGGGCGGGCCGACTACGAGCAGTACTTC. It is translated as CASSPRGRADYEQYF. Drawing the rest from reference TRBV5-8 and TRBJ2-7, the complete variable domain is EAGVTQSPTHLIKTRGQQATLRCSPISGHTSVYWYQQALGLGLQFLLWYDEGEERNRGNFPPRFSGRQFPNYSSELNVNALELEDSALYLCASSPRGRADYEQYFGPGTRLTVT.